This TCR beta chain was sequenced during a study of cytomegalovirus exposure and HLA in healthy donors. About the study: Clustering assigned 81% of the approximately 370 genotyped donors to the Caucasian-associated ancestry cluster.

The ends lost 5 bases at V and 4 bases at J; junction bases unmatched: 7. This CDR3 spans 15 amino acids. Germline loops: CDR1 SGHVS, CDR2 FQNEAQ. The PCR employed 60 Vbeta primers together with 13 Jbeta primers. Some clones are missing from TCRdb's copy, which holds only in-frame ones; the method was immunoSEQ multiplex PCR. The repertoire holds 150,000 to 200,000 clones, with about 80% as singletons. V gene TRBV7-8 combines with J gene TRBJ2-1; 8 positions match TRBD2. The sequence was obtained from a woman in her 40s in good health and CMV-seronegative. Sequencing used PBMCs. CDR3 DNA: TGTGCCAGCAGCCCCAGGCCTAGCGGGTACAATGAGCAGTTCTTC. The encoded protein is CASSPRPSGYNEQFF.